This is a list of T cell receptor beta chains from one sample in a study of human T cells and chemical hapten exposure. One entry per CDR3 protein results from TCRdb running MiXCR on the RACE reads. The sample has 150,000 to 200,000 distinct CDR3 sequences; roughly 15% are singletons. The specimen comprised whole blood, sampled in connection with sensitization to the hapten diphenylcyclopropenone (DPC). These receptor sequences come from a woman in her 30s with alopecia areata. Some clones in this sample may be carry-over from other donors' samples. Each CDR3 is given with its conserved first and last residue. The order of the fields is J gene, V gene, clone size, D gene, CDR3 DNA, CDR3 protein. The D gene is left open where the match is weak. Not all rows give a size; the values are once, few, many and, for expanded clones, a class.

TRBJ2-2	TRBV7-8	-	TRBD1	TGTGCCAGCAGCTCAAATCAGGGGGCGAACACCGGGGAGCTGTTTTTT	CASSSNQGANTGELFF
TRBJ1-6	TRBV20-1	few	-	TGCAGCGCCCTATTGGGGCGGAGCTCCTATAATTCACCCCTCCACTTT	CSALLGRSSYNSPLHF
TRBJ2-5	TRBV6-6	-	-	TGTGCCAGCAGTTACGCTGGCAGGGCCCAAGAGACCCAGTACTTC	CASSYAGRAQETQYF
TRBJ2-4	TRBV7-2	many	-	TGTGCCAGCAGCTTAGATCGCAACATTCAGTACTTC	CASSLDRNIQYF
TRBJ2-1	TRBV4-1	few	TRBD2	TGCGCCAGCAGCCAAGAGGCGGGAGGGGGCAATGAGCAGTTCTTC	CASSQEAGGGNEQFF
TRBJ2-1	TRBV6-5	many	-	TGTGCCAGCAGTTCGACAGACTACAATGAGCAGTTCTTC	CASSSTDYNEQFF
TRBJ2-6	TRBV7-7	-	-	TGTGCTAGCAGTCCGAGCCTAGGGGCTGGGGCCAACGTCCTGACTTTC	CASSPSLGAGANVLTF
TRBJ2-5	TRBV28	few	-	TGTGCCACCCGGTTTCGCTGGGGGCATCAAGAGACCCAGTACTTC	CATRFRWGHQETQYF
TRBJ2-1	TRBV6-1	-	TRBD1	TGTGCCAGTCGGGACAGGGGTATTGTTGAGCAGTTCTTC	CASRDRGIVEQFF
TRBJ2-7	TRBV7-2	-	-	TGTGCCAGCAGCTCTTTACAAGCGGGCTACGAGCAGTACTTC	CASSSLQAGYEQYF
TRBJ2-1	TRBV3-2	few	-	TGTGCCAGCAGCCAAGAGGGATACGGGGAGTTCTTC	CASSQEGYGEFF
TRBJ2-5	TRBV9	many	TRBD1	TGTGCCAGCAGTCCCGGGACAGGGAAAGAGACCCAGTACTTC	CASSPGTGKETQYF
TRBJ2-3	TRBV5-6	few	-	TGTGCCAGCAGCTTGGTAGGATCAGATACGCAGTATTTT	CASSLVGSDTQYF
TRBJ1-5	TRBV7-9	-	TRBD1	TGTGCCAGCAGCTTGGACAGGGTCCCCAATCAGCCCCAGCATTTT	CASSLDRVPNQPQHF
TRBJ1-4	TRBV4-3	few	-	TGCGCCAGCAGCCAAGAGCTCCGTGGGAATGAAAAACTGTTTTTT	CASSQELRGNEKLFF
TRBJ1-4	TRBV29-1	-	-	TGCAGCATCCCGGCCCCAACTAATGAAAAACTGTTTTTT	CSIPAPTNEKLFF
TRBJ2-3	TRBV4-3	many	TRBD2	TGCGCCAGCAGCCAAGGTCCCCCGGGGGGGACAGATACGCAGTATTTT	CASSQGPPGGTDTQYF
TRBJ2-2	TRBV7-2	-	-	TGTGCCAGCAGCTTAGCCGTGGGATTAACCGGGGAGCTGTTTTTT	CASSLAVGLTGELFF
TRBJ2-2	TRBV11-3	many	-	TGTGCCAGCAGCCTCACAGGGATAGCTACCGGGGAGCTGTTTTTT	CASSLTGIATGELFF
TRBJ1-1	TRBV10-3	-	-	TGTGCCATCAGTGATTCCCAGGGCCCCATGAACACTGAAGCTTTCTTT	CAISDSQGPMNTEAFF
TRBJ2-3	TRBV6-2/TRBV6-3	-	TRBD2	TGTGCCAGCAGTTTCCCTAGCGGGAGTAGGGCAGATACGCAGTATTTT	CASSFPSGSRADTQYF
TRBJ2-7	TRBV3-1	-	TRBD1	TGTGCCAGCAGCCAAGCAGGGACAGAGAGCTCCTACGAGCAGTACTTC	CASSQAGTESSYEQYF
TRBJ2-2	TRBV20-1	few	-	TGCAGTGCCCCGAGCGGAGTTGGTACCGGGGAGCTGTTTTTT	CSAPSGVGTGELFF
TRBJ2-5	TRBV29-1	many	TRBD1	TGCAGCGTGGACAGGGGCCTAAAGGAGACCCAGTACTTC	CSVDRGLKETQYF
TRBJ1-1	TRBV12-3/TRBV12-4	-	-	TGTGCCAGCAGTTTAAAGAAAGGGGCTACTGAAGCTTTCTTT	CASSLKKGATEAFF
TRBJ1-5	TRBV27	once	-	TGTGCCAGCAGTTTAAGGGAAGGTCAGCCCCAGCATTTT	CASSLREGQPQHF
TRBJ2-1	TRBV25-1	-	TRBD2	TGTGCCAGCCAAAGAGGGACTAGCGGGCGGAATGAGCAGTTCTTC	CASQRGTSGRNEQFF
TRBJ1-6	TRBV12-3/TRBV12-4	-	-	TGTGCCAGCAGTTACGGAGACTCCTATAATTCACCCCTCCACTTT	CASSYGDSYNSPLHF
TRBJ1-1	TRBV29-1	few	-	TGCAGCGTTGAAGGGGATTGGGGGACTGAAGCTTTCTTT	CSVEGDWGTEAFF
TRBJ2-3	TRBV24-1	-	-	TGTGCCACCAGTGAGGGATTGAGGGAGAGCACAGATACGCAGTATTTT	CATSEGLRESTDTQYF
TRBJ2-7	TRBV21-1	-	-	TGTGCCAGCAGCAAAGAGGCTCAGGGGAGGAAATCCTACGAGCAGTACTTC	CASSKEAQGRKSYEQYF
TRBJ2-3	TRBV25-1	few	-	TGTGCCAGCAGTTTTAAAACAGATACGCAGTATTTT	CASSFKTDTQYF
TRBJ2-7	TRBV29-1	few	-	TGCAGCGTTGCGACGGGGATCTTCTACGAGCAGTACTTC	CSVATGIFYEQYF
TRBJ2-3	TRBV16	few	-	TGTGCCAGCAGCCAAGCCGGCGGAGCCACAGATACGCAGTATTTT	CASSQAGGATDTQYF
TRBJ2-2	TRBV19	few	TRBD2	TGTGCCAGTAGTGGAAGGACTAGCGCGGGGGAGCTGTTTTTT	CASSGRTSAGELFF
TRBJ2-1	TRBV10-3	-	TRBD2	TGTGCCATCAGCACGACTAGCGGGGGGGACGGCAATGAGCAGTTCTTC	CAISTTSGGDGNEQFF
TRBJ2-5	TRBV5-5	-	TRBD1	TGTGCCAGCAGCGGGACAGGGTCGGAGACCCAGTACTTC	CASSGTGSETQYF
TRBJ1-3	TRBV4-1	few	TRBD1	TGCGCCAGCAGCCAACTTGACAGGGGGAATGGAAACACCATATATTTT	CASSQLDRGNGNTIYF
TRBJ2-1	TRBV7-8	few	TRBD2	TGTGCCAGCAGCCCCCTGCGGACTAGCGGTGAGCAGTTCTTC	CASSPLRTSGEQFF
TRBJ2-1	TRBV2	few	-	TGTGCCAGCAGTGGAGACAATGAGCAGTTCTTC	CASSGDNEQFF
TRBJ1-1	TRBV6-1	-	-	TGTGCCAGCCGGACATTCTCCTACACTGAAGCTTTCTTT	CASRTFSYTEAFF
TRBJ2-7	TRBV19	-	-	TGTGCCAGTAGTATAGAGGCCGGCTACGAGCAGTACTTC	CASSIEAGYEQYF
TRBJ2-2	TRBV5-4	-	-	TGTGCCAGCAGCTCGGATCAGGGTCGGACCGGGGAGCTGTTTTTT	CASSSDQGRTGELFF
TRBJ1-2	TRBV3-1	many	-	TGTGCCAGCAGCCAAGGACAGATGAGCGGCTACACCTTC	CASSQGQMSGYTF
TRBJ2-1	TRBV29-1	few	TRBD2	TGCAGCGTTGAAGTTTCGAGCGGGGGGCAGTTCTTC	CSVEVSSGGQFF
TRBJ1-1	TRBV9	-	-	TGTGCCAGCAGCGTAGATGGAGGAACTGAAGCTTTCTTT	CASSVDGGTEAFF
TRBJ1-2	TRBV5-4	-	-	TGTGCCAGCAGCTTGGCAGTCCCAGCTAACTATGGCTACACCTTC	CASSLAVPANYGYTF
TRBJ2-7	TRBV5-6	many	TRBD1	TGTGCCAGCAGCCAGGACAGGGCCTACGAGCAGTACTTC	CASSQDRAYEQYF
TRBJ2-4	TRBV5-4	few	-	TGTGCCAGCAGCTCCGGGGGAACTATAGCCAAAAACATTCAGTACTTC	CASSSGGTIAKNIQYF
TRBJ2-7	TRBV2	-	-	TGTGCCATACTCGGGGCCACAGGGCAGTACTTC	CAILGATGQYF
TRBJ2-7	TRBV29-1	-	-	TGCAGCGTTGCTGGGACGACCTATTCCTACGAGCAGTACTTC	CSVAGTTYSYEQYF
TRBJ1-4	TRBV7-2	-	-	TGTGCCAGCAGCCCCAACAGTGGGAGTAATGAAAAACTGTTTTTT	CASSPNSGSNEKLFF
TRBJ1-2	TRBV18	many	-	TGTGCCAGCTCACCACTCGATAACTATGGCTACACCTTC	CASSPLDNYGYTF
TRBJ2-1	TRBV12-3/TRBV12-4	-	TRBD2	TGTGCCAGCAGTGGGCCTAGCGGGGCCCCCAATGAGCAGTTCTTC	CASSGPSGAPNEQFF
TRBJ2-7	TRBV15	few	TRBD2	TGTGCCACCAGCAGAGGACTAGCGGGGAACTACGAGCAGTACTTC	CATSRGLAGNYEQYF
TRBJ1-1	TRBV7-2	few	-	TGTGCCAGCAGCTCACCGGGTATTACTGAAGCTTTCTTT	CASSSPGITEAFF
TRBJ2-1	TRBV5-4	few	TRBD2	TGTGCCAGCAGCTTGTCGCGACTAGCATACAATGAGCAGTTCTTC	CASSLSRLAYNEQFF
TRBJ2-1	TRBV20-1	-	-	TGCAGTGCCTTATGGGACAAGGCGGATGAGCAGTTCTTC	CSALWDKADEQFF
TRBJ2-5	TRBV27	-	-	TGTGCCAGCAGTCCCCGGGGTCCGGAAGAGACCCAGTACTTC	CASSPRGPEETQYF